This T cell receptor beta chain was captured by sequencing in a study of OX40 agonist ivuxolimab in advanced cancers. CDR1 is MNHNY and CDR2 is SVGAGI in the germline V gene (reference sequence). The CDR3 is 15 residues long. V dropped 7 bases and J dropped 5; count of bases not matched to a gene: 13. The method was immunoSEQ multiplex PCR; TCRdb's version includes in-frame clones alone and lacks a portion of them. Seen here are approximately 100,000 clones, over 85% observed once, and the top ten hold around 0.85%. The rearrangement links TRBV6-6 to TRBJ1-2; 7 bases align to TRBD1. Source: CD4+ or CD8+ T cells sorted from blood, taken in a trial of the OX40 agonist ivuxolimab. This sequence was found in an adult with an advanced solid tumor such as melanoma, head and neck, liver or kidney cancer. CDR3 DNA: TGTGCCAGCATCCAGGGGGACACCCCCTGGTATGGCTACACCTTC. Protein: CASIQGDTPWYGYTF.